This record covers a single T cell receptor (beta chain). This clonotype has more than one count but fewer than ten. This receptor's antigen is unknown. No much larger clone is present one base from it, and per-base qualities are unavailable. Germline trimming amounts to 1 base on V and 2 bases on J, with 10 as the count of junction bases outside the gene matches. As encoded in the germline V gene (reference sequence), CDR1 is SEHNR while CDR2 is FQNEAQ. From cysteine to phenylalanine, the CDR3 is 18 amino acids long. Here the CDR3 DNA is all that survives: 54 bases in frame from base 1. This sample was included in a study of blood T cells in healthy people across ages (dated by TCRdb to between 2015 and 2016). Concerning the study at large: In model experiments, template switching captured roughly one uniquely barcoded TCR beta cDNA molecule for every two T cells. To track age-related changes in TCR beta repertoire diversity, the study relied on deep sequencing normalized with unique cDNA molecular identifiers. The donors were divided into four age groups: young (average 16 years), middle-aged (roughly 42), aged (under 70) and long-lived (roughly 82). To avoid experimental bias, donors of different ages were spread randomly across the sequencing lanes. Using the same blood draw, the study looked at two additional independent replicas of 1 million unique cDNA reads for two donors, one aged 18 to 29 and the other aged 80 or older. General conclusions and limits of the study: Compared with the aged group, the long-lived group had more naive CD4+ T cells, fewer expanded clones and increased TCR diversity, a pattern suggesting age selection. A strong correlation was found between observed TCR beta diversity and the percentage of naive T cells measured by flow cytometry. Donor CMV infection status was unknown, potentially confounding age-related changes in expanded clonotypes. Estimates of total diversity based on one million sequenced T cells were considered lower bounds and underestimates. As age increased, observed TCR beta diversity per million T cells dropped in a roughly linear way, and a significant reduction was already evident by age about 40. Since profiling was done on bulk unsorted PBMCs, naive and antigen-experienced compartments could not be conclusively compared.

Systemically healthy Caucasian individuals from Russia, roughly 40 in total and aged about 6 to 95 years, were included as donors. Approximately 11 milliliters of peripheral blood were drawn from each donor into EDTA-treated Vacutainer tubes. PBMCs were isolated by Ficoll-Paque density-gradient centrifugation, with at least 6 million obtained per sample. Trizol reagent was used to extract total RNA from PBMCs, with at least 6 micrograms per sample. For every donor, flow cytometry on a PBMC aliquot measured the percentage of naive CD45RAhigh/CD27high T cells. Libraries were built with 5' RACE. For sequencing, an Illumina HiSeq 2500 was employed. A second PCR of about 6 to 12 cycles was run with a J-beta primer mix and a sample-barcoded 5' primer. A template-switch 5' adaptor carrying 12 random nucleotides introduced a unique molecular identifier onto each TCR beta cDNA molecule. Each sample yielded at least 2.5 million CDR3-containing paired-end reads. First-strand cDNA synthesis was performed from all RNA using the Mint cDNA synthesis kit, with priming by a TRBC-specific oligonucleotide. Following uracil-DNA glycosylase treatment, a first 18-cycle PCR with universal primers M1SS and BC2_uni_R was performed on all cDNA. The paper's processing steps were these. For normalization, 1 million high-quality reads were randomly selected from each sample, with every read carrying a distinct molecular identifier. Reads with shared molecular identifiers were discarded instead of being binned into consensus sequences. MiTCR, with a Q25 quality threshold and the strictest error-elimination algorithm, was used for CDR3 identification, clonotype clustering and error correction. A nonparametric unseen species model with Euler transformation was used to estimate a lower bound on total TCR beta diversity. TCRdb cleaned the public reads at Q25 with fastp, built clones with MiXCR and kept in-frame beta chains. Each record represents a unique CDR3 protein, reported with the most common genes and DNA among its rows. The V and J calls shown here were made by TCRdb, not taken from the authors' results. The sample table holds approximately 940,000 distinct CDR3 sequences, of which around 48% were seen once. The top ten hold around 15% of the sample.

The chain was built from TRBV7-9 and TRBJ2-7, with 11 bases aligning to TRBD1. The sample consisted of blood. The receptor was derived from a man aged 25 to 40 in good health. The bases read TGTGCCAGCAGCTTAGACCACGGGACAGGGGGTTATACCTACGAGCAGTACTTC. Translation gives CASSLDHGTGGYTYEQYF.